Listed below are T cell receptor beta chains from one sample, sequenced in a study of shared clonotypes between healthy human individuals. Clones were read by immunoSEQ multiplex PCR, and TCRdb kept only the in-frame ones, dropping some. The sample has 1.5 million to 2.5 million clones, roughly 95% seen once; the top ten hold approximately 1.2%. The sequencing sample was made of naive CD8+ T cells sorted from blood. The receptors were sampled from a man between 18 and 35 years old in good health. Each CDR3 is given with its conserved first and last residue. A D gene is named only where the DNA matches it firmly. Size values are once, few and many counts, or a class for expanded clones, and some rows have none.

size	length	D	V	J	CDR3	DNA
-	13	-	TRBV5-6	TRBJ2-7	CASSLHRVYEQYF	TGTGCCAGCAGCTTGCACAGGGTCTACGAGCAGTACTTC
-	14	-	TRBV10-3	TRBJ1-1	CAISDRDKNTEAFF	TGTGCCATCAGTGACCGGGACAAGAACACTGAAGCTTTCTTT
-	18	-	TRBV13	TRBJ2-6	CASSLQRALISGANVLTF	TGTGCCAGCAGCCTCCAGCGGGCTTTAATTTCTGGGGCCAACGTCCTGACTTTC
-	16	TRBD2	TRBV6-5	TRBJ2-5	CASSYSASGVQETQYF	TGTGCCAGCAGTTACTCGGCTAGCGGGGTCCAAGAGACCCAGTACTTC
-	15	TRBD2	TRBV11-2	TRBJ2-1	CASSFFSGMYNEQFF	TGTGCCAGCAGCTTTTTTAGCGGGATGTACAATGAGCAGTTCTTC
-	13	TRBD1	TRBV27	TRBJ2-7	CASTWTGSYEQYF	TGTGCCAGCACCTGGACAGGATCTTACGAGCAGTACTTC
-	16	-	TRBV29-1	TRBJ2-2	CSVEWVAEGFPGELFF	TGCAGCGTTGAATGGGTGGCAGAGGGGTTCCCCGGGGAGCTGTTTTTT
-	15	-	TRBV27	TRBJ1-1	CASSRAKGVLSEAFF	TGTGCCAGCAGCCGGGCTAAGGGTGTACTCTCTGAAGCTTTCTTT
-	14	-	TRBV4-1	TRBJ2-7	CASSQVSGPDEQYF	TGCGCCAGCAGCCAAGTCTCAGGACCCGACGAGCAGTACTTC
-	13	-	TRBV30	TRBJ2-1	CAWSVFGSREQFF	TGTGCCTGGAGTGTATTTGGTTCGCGGGAGCAGTTCTTC
-	14	TRBD1	TRBV28	TRBJ2-7	CASSARGIYYEQYF	TGTGCCAGCAGTGCCAGGGGGATCTACTACGAGCAGTACTTC
once	14	-	TRBV27	TRBJ2-7	CASSHVVFGDEQYF	TGTGCCAGCAGCCACGTTGTCTTCGGGGACGAGCAGTACTTC
many	18	-	TRBV27	TRBJ1-6	CASSLLRSRSSYNSPLHF	TGTGCCAGCAGTTTACTAAGGTCGAGGAGCTCCTATAATTCACCCCTCCACTTT
-	14	-	TRBV11-3	TRBJ2-7	CASSSSGTPYEQYF	TGTGCCAGCAGCTCCTCCGGGACACCTTACGAGCAGTACTTC
-	15	TRBD2	TRBV7-9	TRBJ2-7	CASSTSSGGAYEQYF	TGTGCCAGCAGCACCTCGTCGGGGGGTGCCTACGAGCAGTACTTC
-	14	-	TRBV9	TRBJ2-5	CASSVGSGPETQYF	TGTGCCAGCAGCGTAGGCTCAGGGCCCGAGACCCAGTACTTC
-	16	TRBD1	TRBV10-3	TRBJ2-7	CAISEAGQGSPYEQYF	TGTGCCATCAGTGAGGCGGGACAGGGGTCCCCCTACGAGCAGTACTTC
-	18	TRBD1	TRBV19	TRBJ2-3	CASSPGTGEGIWADTQYF	TGTGCCAGTAGTCCCGGGACAGGGGAGGGAATTTGGGCAGATACGCAGTATTTT
-	15	TRBD1	TRBV7-9	TRBJ2-7	CASSGWGTGGYEQYF	TGTGCCAGCAGCGGGTGGGGGACAGGGGGATACGAGCAGTACTTC
-	14	-	TRBV9	TRBJ1-6	CASSVVAINSPLHF	TGTGCCAGCAGCGTAGTGGCCATCAATTCACCCCTCCACTTT
-	15	TRBD1	TRBV6-5	TRBJ2-5	CASSYGTGVPETQYF	TGTGCCAGCAGTTACGGGACAGGGGTGCCAGAGACCCAGTACTTC
-	15	TRBD2	TRBV27	TRBJ2-1	CASSFSSGGVYEQFF	TGTGCCAGCAGTTTTAGCAGCGGGGGAGTATATGAGCAGTTCTTC
-	19	TRBD1	TRBV19	TRBJ1-1	CASSFSAGQEGGFFTEAFF	TGTGCCAGTAGTTTTTCGGCCGGACAGGAAGGGGGGTTTTTTACTGAAGCTTTCTTT